One sample yielded the 23 T cell receptor beta chains listed below, sequenced in a study of cytomegalovirus exposure and HLA in healthy donors. 60 Vbeta and 13 Jbeta primers were used in PCR. The repertoire was sequenced with immunoSEQ multiplex PCR; TCRdb's copy has only in-frame clones and lacks some. The data include more than 140,000 clones; the top ten clones carry around 2.4%. The sequenced sample consisted of PBMCs. These receptor sequences come from a woman in her late teens or twenties in good health and CMV-seronegative.

In nucleotides, the CDR3 is TGTGCCAGCAGAATACCAGGGGGCAACTATGGCTACACCTTC. As protein: CASRIPGGNYGYTF. The chain joins TRBV2 to TRBJ1-2; 8 nucleotides align to TRBD1. CDR1 and CDR2 (germline): SNHLY, FYNNEI. The CDR3 is 14 amino acids. V lost 6 bases to trimming and J lost 2 bases; unmatched junction nucleotides: 5. The full variable domain, rest sourced from reference TRBV2 and TRBJ1-2, is EPEVTQTPSHQVTQMGQEVILRCVPISNHLYFYWYRQILGQKVEFLVSFYNNEISEKSEIFDDQFSVERPDGSNFTLKIRSTKLEDSAMYFCASRIPGGNYGYTFGSGTRLTVV.

The V call is TRBV14, the J call TRBJ1-1, with unresolved D. The CDR3 sequence is 13 residues long. V lost 2 bases to trimming and J lost 1 base, with 5 bases between them. Looked up from germline, CDR1 is SGHDN and CDR2 is FVKESK. CDR3 sequence reads: CASSQLGNTEAFF. The CDR3, as DNA: TGTGCCAGCAGCCAACTAGGGAACACTGAAGCTTTCTTT.

The genes are TRBV6-6 and TRBJ2-3; TRBD2 matches 7 bases. Germline V gives CDR1 MNHNY, CDR2 SVGAGI (reference sequence). The CDR3 is made up of 15 amino acids. Trimming removed 0 bases from V and 0 bases from J; junction bases left unmatched: 0. CDR3 residues: CASSYSRGSTDTQYF. The CDR3 DNA is TGTGCCAGCAGTTACTCGCGGGGGAGCACAGATACGCAGTATTTT.

The rearrangement links TRBV5-1 to TRBJ2-1, with a weak D call TRBD2 (5 bases). V dropped 1 base and J dropped 0 bases, with 17 bases sitting between them. CDR3 length equals 18 residues. The germline V gene encodes CDR1 SGHRS and CDR2 YFSETQ. The CDR3 is CASSLNRGSRSSYNEQFF. The DNA for the CDR3 is TGCGCCAGCAGCTTGAACCGGGGTAGCAGGAGCTCCTACAATGAGCAGTTCTTC.

Comment on this clone: The same CDR3 arises from other DNA sequences in this sample as well. The CDR3 nucleotides read TGTGCCAGCAGTGCGACTAGCGGGATCGAGGGAGATACGCAGTATTTT. Protein sequence: CASSATSGIEGDTQYF. The rearrangement uses TRBV9 and TRBJ2-3, with 11 bases fitting TRBD2. With 5 bases clipped from V and 5 bases from J, the junction kept 10 bases outside the gene matches. The CDR3 is 16 amino acids. Germline V gene lookup returns CDR1 SGDLS and CDR2 YYNGEE.

The genes are TRBV2 and TRBJ2-7, with 9 positions matching TRBD1. The CDR3 is made up of 15 amino acids. Per germline, CDR1 SNHLY and CDR2 FYNNEI. V was clipped by 5 bases and J by 7 bases; unmatched bases: 12. CDR3 sequence reads: CASSPPGQGRLEQYF. The CDR3 nucleotides are TGTGCCAGCAGTCCACCGGGACAGGGCCGTTTAGAGCAGTACTTC.

V is TRBV7-3 and J is TRBJ2-1; possibly TRBD2 for D (5 bases). CDR1 and CDR2 from the germline V gene are SGHTA and FQGTGA. With 2 bases removed from V and 2 bases from J, the gap between germline ends came to 10 bases. The CDR3 runs 15 residues. CDR3 nucleotide sequence: TGTGCCAGCAGCTTACGGACTCCACCCTACAATGAGCAGTTCTTC. Translated, it gives CASSLRTPPYNEQFF. Full variable domain (remainder filled in from reference TRBV7-3 and TRBJ2-1): GAGVSQTPSNKVTEKGKYVELRCDPISGHTALYWYRQSLGQGPEFLIYFQGTGAADDSGLPNDRFFAVRPEGSVSTLKIQRTERGDSAVYLCASSLRTPPYNEQFFGPGTRLTVL.

This chain connects TRBV27 to TRBJ2-3, with TRBD2 matching 10 bases. The CDR3 contains 18 residues. V was pared by 3 bases and J by 0 bases, with 9 bases of the junction left unmatched. Germline V gene sequence: CDR1 MNHEY, CDR2 SMNVEV (reference sequence). CDR3 protein: CASSLVAGGPISTDTQYF. For the CDR3, the DNA is TGTGCCAGCAGTTTGGTAGCGGGAGGTCCTATCAGCACAGATACGCAGTATTTT.

The CDR3 sequence: CASSSSVSTDTQYF. In nucleotides, the CDR3 is TGTGCCAGCAGCTCGAGCGTAAGCACAGATACGCAGTATTTT. J is TRBJ2-3 and V is TRBV4-2; no clear D gene. Germline CDR1 LGHNA, CDR2 YNFKEQ. The CDR3 spans 14 residues. Trimming removed 5 bases at V and 0 bases at J, with 9 bases between.

This sequence joins TRBV2 and TRBJ2-6; maybe TRBD1 (6 bases). V was trimmed by 1 base and J by 0 bases, leaving 16 bases between them. Per germline, CDR1 SNHLY and CDR2 FYNNEI. The CDR3 contains 19 residues. CDR3 sequence (DNA): TGTGCCAGCAGTGAAGAAAGGGGGTCCCCCCTCTCTGGGGCCAACGTCCTGACTTTC. Its translation: CASSEERGSPLSGANVLTF.

CDR3 loop: CAISPVVPYNEQFF. The DNA of the CDR3 is TGTGCCATCAGCCCGGTGGTACCCTACAATGAGCAGTTCTTC. V and J are TRBV10-3 and TRBJ2-1; D remains ambiguous. The V gene lost 6 bases and the J gene lost 2 bases, with 11 bases spanning the gap. The CDR3 contains 14 residues. Per the germline V gene, CDR1 is ENHRY and CDR2 is SYGVKD.

The rearrangement joins TRBV6-6 to TRBJ2-7, with 14 bases fitting TRBD2. CDR1 is MNHNY and CDR2 is SVGAGI in the germline V gene (reference sequence). The CDR3 extends over 14 amino acids. J was trimmed by 8 bases and V by 9 bases; bases with no gene match: 9. The CDR3 is CASKTGLAGEKQYF. In DNA, the CDR3 is TGTGCCAGTAAGACGGGACTAGCGGGAGAAAAGCAGTACTTC.

The chain recombines TRBV4-1 with TRBJ2-4; no firm D call. The CDR3 runs to 15 residues. CDR1 MGHRA and CDR2 YSYEKL come from the germline V gene. V was cut by 4 bases and J by 1 base, with 11 bases left in between. The CDR3 sequence is CASSPSVSAKNIQYF. The CDR3 DNA sequence: TGCGCCAGCAGCCCTAGTGTCTCGGCCAAAAACATTCAGTACTTC.

The CDR3 sequence: CATSRDQIGDISGSYEQYV. The CDR3 DNA is TGTGCCACCAGCAGAGATCAGATTGGTGATATAAGCGGGAGCTACGAGCAGTACGTC. The chain is built from TRBV15 and TRBJ2-7; 8 bases are shared with TRBD2. The junction had 16 bases not matched to a gene; V was cut back by 0 bases and J by 3 bases. Germline CDR1 reads LNHNV; CDR2 reads YYDKDF (reference sequence). The CDR3 is 19 amino acids.

The chain links TRBV7-9 to TRBJ2-6; D remains unclear. The CDR3 covers 13 residues. CDR1 is SEHNR and CDR2 is FQNEAQ in the germline V gene (reference sequence). V lost 8 bases and J lost 1, with 6 bases in between. CDR3 coding DNA: TGTGCCAGCGTCCCGTCTGGGGCCAACGTCCTGACTTTC. Protein sequence: CASVPSGANVLTF.

The genes are TRBV7-6 and TRBJ1-5; TRBD1 agrees at 8 bases. Germline V gene data show CDR1 as SGHVS and CDR2 as FNYEAQ. CDR3 length: 15 residues. The V segment lost 1 base and the J segment 5 bases; nucleotides outside the gene matches: 4. CDR3 DNA sequence: TGTGCCAGCAGCTTAGGGACAGGGCCTTATCAGCCCCAGCATTTT. Residues: CASSLGTGPYQPQHF.

The chain links TRBV19 to TRBJ2-4; TRBD2 agrees at 7 bases. This CDR3 region has 17 residues. The V gene end was trimmed by 2 bases and the J gene end by 4 bases; junction bases not matched to a gene: 11. Germline CDR1 and CDR2: LNHDA and SQIVND (reference sequence). CDR3 in amino acids: CASSIPEGWGGKNIQYF. The CDR3, as DNA: TGTGCCAGTAGTATACCCGAAGGATGGGGGGGGAAAAACATTCAGTACTTC.

The chain employs TRBV15 and TRBJ2-5; D is possibly TRBD2 (6 bases). V lost 4 bases, J lost 5 bases, and 8 bases lay in between. The CDR3 length is 12 residues. The germline CDR1 and CDR2 sequences are LNHNV and YYDKDF (reference sequence). The DNA of the CDR3 is TGTGCCACCAGCAAAGGAGGGGAGACCCAGTACTTC. Its translation is CATSKGGETQYF.

CDR3 amino acids: CASSHTSGRHEQFF. CDR3 DNA: TGTGCCAGCAGCCACACTAGCGGGAGACATGAGCAGTTCTTC. The gene calls are TRBV5-4 and TRBJ2-1, with 11 nucleotides matching TRBD2. This CDR3 is 14 amino acids long. The V gene's germline CDR1 is SGHNT and CDR2 YYREEE (reference sequence). V trimming: 4 bases; J trimming: 8 bases; junction bases outside the gene matches: 5.

The chain recombines TRBV5-1 with TRBJ2-5; D is possibly TRBD1 (6 bases). Germline CDR1 SGHRS, CDR2 YFSETQ. V was cut by 4 bases and J by 5 bases, with 12 bases left in between. The CDR3 has 13 residues. The CDR3 loop is CASSPQGLETQYF. The CDR3 nucleotides are TGCGCCAGCAGCCCTCAGGGGCTCGAGACCCAGTACTTC.

The chain uses TRBV29-1 and TRBJ1-1; D call uncertain. Between the trimmed V and J ends, which lost 2 bases and 8 bases, there was a span of 15 bases. The germline V gene encodes CDR1 SQVTM and CDR2 ANQGSEA. The CDR3 has 13 residues. The CDR3 protein is CSVEWGGYLEAFF. The CDR3 bases are TGCAGCGTTGAATGGGGAGGGTACTTGGAAGCTTTCTTT.

This chain links TRBV25-1 with TRBJ2-4; the match to TRBD1 covers 8 bases. V dropped 3 bases and J dropped 8; count of bases not matched to a gene: 12. This CDR3 has 16 amino acids. In germline, CDR1 is MGHDK, CDR2 SYGVNS. The CDR3, as DNA: TGTGCCAGCAGTGATCTAGGCAGGGGGCGAGGGGACATTCAGTACTTC. Amino acids: CASSDLGRGRGDIQYF.

The V and J genes are TRBV2 and TRBJ2-1, with a weak D call TRBD2 (6 bases). Germline assignment: CDR1 SNHLY and CDR2 FYNNEI. The CDR3 totals 15 residues. V lost 3 bases and J lost 1, with 10 bases in between. CDR3 in DNA: TGTGCCAGCAGTGAGGGGGGATTATCCTACAATGAGCAGTTCTTC. The encoded protein is CASSEGGLSYNEQFF.